A single sample is the source of the 13 T cell receptor beta chains below, sequenced in a study of T cells after posttransplantation cyclophosphamide. This table comes from immunoSEQ multiplex PCR, and its TCRdb copy is limited to in-frame clones, with some not included. The sample holds roughly 41,000 clones, and no clone turns up only once. The sequenced material came from PBMCs. The receptor set was obtained from a man younger than 40 in good health and a related stem cell transplant donor.

This clone was found many times. V gene TRBV6-4 combines with J gene TRBJ2-1, with 7 bases matching TRBD2. Germline V CDR1 and CDR2: MRHNA, SNTAGT. This CDR3 is built from 15 residues. J was trimmed by 4 bases and V by 3 bases; bases with no gene match: 6. The CDR3 DNA reads TGTGCCAGCAGTGAAGGAGCGGGGCCGTACAATGAGCAGTTCTTC. It translates to CASSEGAGPYNEQFF.

This clone occurred a few times. This chain joins TRBV7-2 and TRBJ2-5; D remains ambiguous. The CDR3 spans 11 residues. Deletions cut 4 bases from V and 2 bases from J, with 2 bases between. The germline V gene has CDR1 SGHTA and CDR2 FQGNSA. CDR3 nucleotide sequence: TGTGCCAGCAGCTCTCAAGAGACCCAGTACTTC. Encoded protein: CASSSQETQYF.

This clone appeared a few times. This specimen includes other DNA sequences encoding the same CDR3. CDR3 sequence reads: CASSLVGGGNQPQHF. CDR3 coding DNA: TGTGCCAGCAGCTTAGTGGGGGGGGGCAATCAGCCCCAGCATTTT. J is TRBJ1-5 and V is TRBV7-2, with D possibly TRBD1 on 5 matching bases. The ends were cut back, 1 base at V and 2 bases at J, with 9 bases in the middle. CDR1 and CDR2 from the germline V gene are SGHTA and FQGNSA. CDR3 size: 15 residues.

This clone occurred many times. The chain is built from TRBV7-2 and TRBJ2-7, with 7 bases lining up with TRBD1. The CDR3 loop spans 13 amino acids. V lost 4 bases to trimming and J lost 2 bases; unmatched junction nucleotides: 2. Germline CDR1 and CDR2: SGHTA and FQGNSA. CDR3 nucleotide sequence: TGTGCCAGCAGCTGGGGACAGACCTACGAGCAGTACTTC. Its protein is CASSWGQTYEQYF. The full variable domain, in which reference TRBV7-2 and TRBJ2-7 provide the parts outside the CDR3, is GAGVSQSPSNKVTEKGKDVELRCDPISGHTALYWYRQSLGQGLEFLIYFQGNSAPDKSGLPSDRFSAERTGGSVSTLTIQRTQQEDSAVYLCASSWGQTYEQYFGPGTRLTVT.

This clone was counted ten times or more. V usage is TRBV6-6 and J usage is TRBJ1-2; the D gene is possibly TRBD1 (6 bases). V gave up 1 base and J gave up 10 bases, with 13 bases separating them. CDR1 is MNHNY, CDR2 SVGAGI, per germline (reference sequence). The CDR3 is made up of 13 amino acids. This CDR3 is CASSYFPGHYYTF. The CDR3 DNA is TGTGCCAGCAGTTACTTCCCGGGACACTACTACACCTTC.

The chain recombines TRBV29-1 with TRBJ1-2, with a weak D call TRBD1 (6 bases). V lost 8 bases, J lost 2 bases, and 15 bases lay in between. Germline loops: CDR1 SQVTM, CDR2 ANQGSEA. The CDR3 has 13 residues. The CDR3 loop reads CSTGTTGNYGYTF. The CDR3 bases are TGCAGCACCGGCACCACAGGGAACTATGGCTACACCTTC.

This clone appeared many times. The chain carries TRBV10-3 and TRBJ2-5; 8 bases line up with TRBD2. In germline, CDR1 is ENHRY, CDR2 SYGVKD. V shed 7 bases, J shed 5 bases, and the junction held 9 bases outside the gene matches. The CDR3 is 14 residues long. The CDR3 loop is CAIKTSGQGETQYF. The CDR3 DNA reads TGTGCCATCAAAACTAGCGGTCAGGGGGAGACCCAGTACTTC.

This clone was seen repeatedly, ten times or more. The chain has TRBV9 and TRBJ2-3; 8 positions match TRBD2. The CDR3 runs 18 residues. The germline CDR1 and CDR2 sequences are SGDLS and YYNGEE. J lost 3 bases, V lost 1 base, and 13 bases had no gene match. The CDR3 DNA sequence: TGTGCCAGCAGCGTACTCAGCGGGGGACCCGTCGCTACAGATACGCAGTATTTT. Translating gives CASSVLSGGPVATDTQYF.

This clone was observed at least ten times. The chain links TRBV6-6 to TRBJ1-1; no definite D call. The CDR3 loop spans 12 amino acids. CDR1 and CDR2 from the germline V gene are MNHNY and SVGAGI (reference sequence). Deletions cut 8 bases from V and 6 bases from J, with 13 bases between. The chain's CDR3 is CASGPKAAEAFF. The CDR3 DNA is TGTGCCAGCGGCCCAAAAGCGGCTGAAGCTTTCTTT.

This clone was recorded many times. The rearrangement uses TRBV6-1 and TRBJ2-3; 9 bases fit TRBD1. The V segment lost 7 bases and the J segment 5 bases; nucleotides outside the gene matches: 10. Germline loops: CDR1 MNHNS, CDR2 SASEGT. The CDR3 contains 15 residues. The chain's CDR3 is CASNDFRQGGDTQYF. The CDR3 DNA reads as TGTGCCAGCAATGATTTTCGACAGGGGGGAGATACGCAGTATTTT.

V and J are TRBV29-1 and TRBJ2-3; D possibly corresponds to TRBD1 (5 bases). Germline CDR1 reads SQVTM; CDR2 reads ANQGSEA. The V gene lost 7 bases and the J gene lost 9 bases, with 20 bases spanning the gap. The CDR3 contains 13 residues. CDR3 region: CSAAPDSSQTQYF. The CDR3 bases are TGCAGCGCCGCCCCAGACAGCAGTCAGACGCAGTATTTT.

Ten or more counts support this clone. The chain has TRBV7-9 and TRBJ2-7, with 7 positions matching TRBD1. CDR3 length: 15 amino acids. CDR1 SEHNR and CDR2 FQNEAQ come from the germline V gene (reference sequence). V gave up 2 bases and J gave up 2 bases; unmatched junction bases: 6. The CDR3 protein is CASSLRGTETYEQYF. In DNA, the CDR3 is TGTGCCAGCAGCTTAAGGGGGACAGAGACCTACGAGCAGTACTTC.

The chain couples TRBV25-1 to TRBJ2-7; unclear D gene. The CDR3 length is 11 residues. Germline assignment: CDR1 MGHDK and CDR2 SYGVNS. The germline V and J ends were trimmed by 5 bases and 4 bases, with 6 bases remaining between them. The CDR3 nucleotides read TGTGCCAGCAGTCCCAAATACGAGCAGTACTTC. It encodes CASSPKYEQYF.